This T cell receptor beta chain was identified in a study of tumor-infiltrating lymphocytes in glioblastoma multiforme. There are a few counts of this clonotype. Three nested ARM-PCR rounds with V-beta and C-beta primers built TCRB libraries. Each CDR3 protein is one row after TCRdb ran MiXCR on the multiplex PCR reads. Among some 8,000 distinct CDR3 sequences listed, 65% to 75% were seen once. CDR3 size: 13 residues. The germline V gene has CDR1 MNHEY and CDR2 SVGEGT. V shed 7 bases and J shed 2 bases, with 9 bases lying between them. The sample was brain tumor tissue. The receptor was derived from a male donor with glioblastoma. The rearrangement uses TRBV6-2 or TRBV6-3 and TRBJ2-1; D unresolved. DNA for the CDR3: TGTGCCAGCAAGGATACCGCCTACAATGAGCAGTTCTTC. It specifies CASKDTAYNEQFF.